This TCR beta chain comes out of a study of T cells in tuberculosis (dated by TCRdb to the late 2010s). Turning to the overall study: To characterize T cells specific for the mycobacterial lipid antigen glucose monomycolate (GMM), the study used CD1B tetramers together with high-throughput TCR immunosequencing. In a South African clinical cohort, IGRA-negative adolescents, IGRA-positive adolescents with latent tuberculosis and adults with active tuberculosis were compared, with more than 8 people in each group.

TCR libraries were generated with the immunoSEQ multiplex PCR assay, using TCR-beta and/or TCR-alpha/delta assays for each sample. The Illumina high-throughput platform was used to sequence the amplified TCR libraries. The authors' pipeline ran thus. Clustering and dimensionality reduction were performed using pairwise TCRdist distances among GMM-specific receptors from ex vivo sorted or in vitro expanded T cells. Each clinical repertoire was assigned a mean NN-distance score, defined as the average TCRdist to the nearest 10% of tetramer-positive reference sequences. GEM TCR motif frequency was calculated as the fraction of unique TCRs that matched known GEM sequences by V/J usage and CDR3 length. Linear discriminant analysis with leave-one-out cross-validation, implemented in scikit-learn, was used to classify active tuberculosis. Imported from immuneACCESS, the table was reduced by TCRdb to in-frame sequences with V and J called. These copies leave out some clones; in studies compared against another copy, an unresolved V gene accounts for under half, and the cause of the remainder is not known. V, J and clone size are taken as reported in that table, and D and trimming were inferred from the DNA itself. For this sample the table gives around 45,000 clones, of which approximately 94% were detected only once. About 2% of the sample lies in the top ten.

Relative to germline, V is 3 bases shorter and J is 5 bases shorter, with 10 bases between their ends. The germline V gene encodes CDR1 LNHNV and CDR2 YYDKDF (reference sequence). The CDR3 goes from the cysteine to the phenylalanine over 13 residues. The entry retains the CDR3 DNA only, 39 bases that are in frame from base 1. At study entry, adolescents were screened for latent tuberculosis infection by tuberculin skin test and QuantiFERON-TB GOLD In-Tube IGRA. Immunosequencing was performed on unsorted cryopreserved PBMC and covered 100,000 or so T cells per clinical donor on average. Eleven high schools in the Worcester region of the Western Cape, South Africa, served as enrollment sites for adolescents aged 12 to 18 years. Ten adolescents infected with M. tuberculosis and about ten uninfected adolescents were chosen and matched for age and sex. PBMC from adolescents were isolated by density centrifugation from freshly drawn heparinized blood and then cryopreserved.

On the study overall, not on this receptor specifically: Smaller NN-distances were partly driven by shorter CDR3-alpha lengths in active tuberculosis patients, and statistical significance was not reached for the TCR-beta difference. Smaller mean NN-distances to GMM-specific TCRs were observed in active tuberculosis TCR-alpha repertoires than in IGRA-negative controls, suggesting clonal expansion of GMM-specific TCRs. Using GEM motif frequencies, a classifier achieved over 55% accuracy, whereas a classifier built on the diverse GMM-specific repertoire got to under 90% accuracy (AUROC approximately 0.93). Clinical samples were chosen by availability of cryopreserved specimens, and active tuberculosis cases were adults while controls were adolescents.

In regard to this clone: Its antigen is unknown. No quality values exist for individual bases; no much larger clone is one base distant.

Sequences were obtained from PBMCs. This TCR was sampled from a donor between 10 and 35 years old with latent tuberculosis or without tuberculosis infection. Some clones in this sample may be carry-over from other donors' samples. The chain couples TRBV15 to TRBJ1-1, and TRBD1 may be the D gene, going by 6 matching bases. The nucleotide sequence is TGTGCCACCAGCAGGGGGGCGAATACTGAAGCTTTCTTT. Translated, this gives CATSRGANTEAFF.